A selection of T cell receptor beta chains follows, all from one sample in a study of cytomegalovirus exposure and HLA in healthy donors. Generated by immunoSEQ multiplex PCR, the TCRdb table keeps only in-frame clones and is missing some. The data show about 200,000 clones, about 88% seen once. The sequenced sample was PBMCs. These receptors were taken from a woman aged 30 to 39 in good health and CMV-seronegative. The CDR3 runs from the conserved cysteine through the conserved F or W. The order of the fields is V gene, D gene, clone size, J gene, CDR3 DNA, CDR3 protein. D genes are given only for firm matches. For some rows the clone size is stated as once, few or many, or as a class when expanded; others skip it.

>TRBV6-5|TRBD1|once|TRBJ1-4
TGTGCCAGCACCCCGGGACAGAACAATGAAAAACTGTTTTTT
CASTPGQNNEKLFF
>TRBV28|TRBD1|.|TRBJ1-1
TGTGCCAGCACCCGACAGGGAGTCGGGCTGAGGGGTGAAGCTTTCTTT
CASTRQGVGLRGEAFF
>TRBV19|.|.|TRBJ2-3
TGTGCCAGTAGTTTCCAGGGTAGCACAGATACGCAGTATTTT
CASSFQGSTDTQYF
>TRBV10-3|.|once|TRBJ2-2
TGTGCCATCAGTGAGGGAGCGGGGAACACCGGGGAGCTGTTTTTT
CAISEGAGNTGELFF
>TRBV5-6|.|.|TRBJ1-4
TGTGCCAGCAGCTTGGGAGCAGGGGAGGAAAAACTGTTTTTT
CASSLGAGEEKLFF
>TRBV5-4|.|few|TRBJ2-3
TGTGCCAGCAGCTTGGGGAGGGTAGCGGCCACTAGCACAGATACGCAGTATTTT
CASSLGRVAATSTDTQYF
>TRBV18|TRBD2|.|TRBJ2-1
TGTGCCAGCTCAAGAGGACGGACTAGCGGGAGAGGTGAGCAGTTCTTC
CASSRGRTSGRGEQFF
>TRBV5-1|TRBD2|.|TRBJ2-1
TGCGCCAGCAACTTTCGTAGCGGGAGGGCCCACAATGAGCAGTTCTTC
CASNFRSGRAHNEQFF
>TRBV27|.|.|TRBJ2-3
TGTGCCAGCCGGGAGCGGGATACGCAGTATTTT
CASRERDTQYF
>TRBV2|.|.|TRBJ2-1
TGTGCCAGCAGTGCTGCGGGCGCCCTCCGGAATGAGCAGTTCTTC
CASSAAGALRNEQFF
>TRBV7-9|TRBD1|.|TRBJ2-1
TGTGCCAGCAGGACAGGGTACAATGAGCAGTTCTTC
CASRTGYNEQFF
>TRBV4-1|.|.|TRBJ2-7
TGCGCCAGCAGCCAAGACCGACTTCCCCGCGAGCAGTACTTC
CASSQDRLPREQYF
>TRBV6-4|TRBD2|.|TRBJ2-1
TGTGCCAGCAGTGAGTTTTCGGGACTAGCGGGAGGGATGAATGAGCAGTTCTTC
CASSEFSGLAGGMNEQFF
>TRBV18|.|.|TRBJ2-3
TGTGCCAGCTCACCAACTCCCGGGGATACGCAGTATTTT
CASSPTPGDTQYF
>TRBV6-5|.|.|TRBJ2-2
TGTGCCACCCACCCAGGCACCGGGGAGCTGTTTTTT
CATHPGTGELFF
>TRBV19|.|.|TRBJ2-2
TGTGCCAGCACTTTAAACGGAGTTAACACCGGGGAGCTGTTTTTT
CASTLNGVNTGELFF
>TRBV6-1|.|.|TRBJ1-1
TGTGCCAGCAGGGAGACAGTGAACACTGAAGCTTTCTTT
CASRETVNTEAFF
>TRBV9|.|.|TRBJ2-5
TGTGCCAGCAGCGTAGATAACAGCCCCCAAGAGACCCAGTACTTC
CASSVDNSPQETQYF